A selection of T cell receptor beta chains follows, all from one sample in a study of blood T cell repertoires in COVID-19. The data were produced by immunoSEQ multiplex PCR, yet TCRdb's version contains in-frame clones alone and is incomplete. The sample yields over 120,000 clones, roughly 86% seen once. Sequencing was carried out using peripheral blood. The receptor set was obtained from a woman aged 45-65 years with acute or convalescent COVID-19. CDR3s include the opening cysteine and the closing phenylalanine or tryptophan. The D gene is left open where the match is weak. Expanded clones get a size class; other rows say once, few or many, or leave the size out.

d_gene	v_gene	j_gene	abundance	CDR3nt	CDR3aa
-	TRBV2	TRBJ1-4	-	TGTGCCAGCAGTGAAACCCACAGAGCAACTAATGAAAAACTGTTTTTT	CASSETHRATNEKLFF
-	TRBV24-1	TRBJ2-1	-	TGTGCCACCAGTGATCCTGGACAGCACAATGAGCAGTTCTTC	CATSDPGQHNEQFF
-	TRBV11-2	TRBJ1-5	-	TGTGCCAGCAGCTTAGAGGGGGGGTTCCCCCAGCATTTT	CASSLEGGFPQHF
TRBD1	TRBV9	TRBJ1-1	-	TGTGCCAGCAGCCCAGGACAGGGAGGGTCTGAAGCTTTCTTT	CASSPGQGGSEAFF
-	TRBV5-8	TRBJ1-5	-	TGTGCCAGCAGTCAAAGGTCGGCCAGGGGTCAGCCCCAGCATTTT	CASSQRSARGQPQHF
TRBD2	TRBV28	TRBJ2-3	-	TGTGCCAGCAGTTTCTTGGGACTAGCGGGGGGCGTAGATACGCAGTATTTT	CASSFLGLAGGVDTQYF
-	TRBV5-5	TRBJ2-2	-	TGTGCCAGCAGCTGGGAGTGGGCAGGGGTTGCTCTACCAGAGGATCGGGAGCTGTTTTTT	CASSWEWAGVALPEDRELFF
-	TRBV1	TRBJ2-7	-	TGCACCAGCAGCCAAGGCTGGCGGTCCTACGAGCAGTACTTC	CTSSQGWRSYEQYF
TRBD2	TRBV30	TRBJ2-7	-	TGTGCCTGGTCCCCGGGAGGGGTGAACGAGCAGTACTTC	CAWSPGGVNEQYF
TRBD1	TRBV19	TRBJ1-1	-	TGTGCCAGTAGTGGCTGGCAGGGGGCGAGTACTGAAGCTTTCTTT	CASSGWQGASTEAFF
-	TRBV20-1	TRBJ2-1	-	TGCAGTGTCGACAATGAGCAGTTCTTC	CSVDNEQFF
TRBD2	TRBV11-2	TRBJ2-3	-	TGTGCCAGCAGCTTCCGAGGCGTAGCGGGGCCCACAGATACGCAGTATTTT	CASSFRGVAGPTDTQYF
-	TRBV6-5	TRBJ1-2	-	TGTGCCAGCAGTTACTCCCTACATGGCTACACCTTC	CASSYSLHGYTF
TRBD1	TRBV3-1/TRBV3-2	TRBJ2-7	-	TGTGCCAGCAGCCCGACAGGGGAGGAGCAGTACTTC	CASSPTGEEQYF
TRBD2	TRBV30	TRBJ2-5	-	TGTGCCTGGAGCCCCGGGGGGGACCAAGAGACCCAGTACTTC	CAWSPGGDQETQYF
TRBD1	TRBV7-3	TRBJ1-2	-	TGTGCCAGCAGTTCAGGGGGTTACTATGGCTACACCTTC	CASSSGGYYGYTF
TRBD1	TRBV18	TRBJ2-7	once	TGTGCCAGCTCACCAGGGACAGGGGACGAGCAGTACTTC	CASSPGTGDEQYF
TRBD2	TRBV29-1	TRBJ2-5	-	TGCAGCGTTTGCTTTAGCGGGGGGGCCTCGGAGACCCAGTACTTC	CSVCFSGGASETQYF
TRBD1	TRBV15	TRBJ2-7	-	TGTGCCACCAGCAGAGAGGGGACAGGGTTGAACGAGCAGTACTTC	CATSREGTGLNEQYF
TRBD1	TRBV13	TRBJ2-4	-	TGTGCCAGCAGCTTAGCTCACAGGGGGCTAGCCAAAAACATTCAGTACTTC	CASSLAHRGLAKNIQYF
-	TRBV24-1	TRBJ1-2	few	TGTGCCACCAGTGAGGGTGACAGCACAGTATGGGGCTACACCTTC	CATSEGDSTVWGYTF
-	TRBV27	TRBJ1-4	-	TGTGCCAGCAGTCCACATCGAGGGTTTGAGGAAAAACTGTTTTTT	CASSPHRGFEEKLFF
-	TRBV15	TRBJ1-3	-	TGTGCCACCAGCAGTACTGCGTCGACGAGGGGAAACACCATATATTTT	CATSSTASTRGNTIYF
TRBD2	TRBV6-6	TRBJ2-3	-	TGTGCCAGCAGTTATTGGGGGGGGGTCAGCACAGATACGCAGTATTTT	CASSYWGGVSTDTQYF
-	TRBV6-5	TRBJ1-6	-	TGTGCCAGCATGAGGGCAGTTTATAATTCACCCCTCCACTTT	CASMRAVYNSPLHF
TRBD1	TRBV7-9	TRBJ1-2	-	TGTGCCAGCAGCATCGTTGACAGGGGATGGGATGGCTACACCTTC	CASSIVDRGWDGYTF
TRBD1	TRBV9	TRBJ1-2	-	TGTGCCAGCAGCTTGAACCGGGACAGGGGAAACTATGGCTACACCTTC	CASSLNRDRGNYGYTF
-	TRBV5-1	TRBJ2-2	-	TGCGCCAGCAGCAAGGCTTTGGGGGAGGCCGGGGAGCTGTTTTTT	CASSKALGEAGELFF
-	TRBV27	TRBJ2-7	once	TGTGCCAGCAGTTTCCTGGGAGGCGAGCAGTACTTC	CASSFLGGEQYF
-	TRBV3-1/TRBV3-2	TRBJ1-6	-	TGTGCCAGCAGGAGGGCCCAAGGCTTACCCCTCCACTTT	CASRRAQGLPLHF
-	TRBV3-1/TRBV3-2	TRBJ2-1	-	TGTGCCAGCAGCCAGACTAGTAGGTTCCATGAGCAGTTCTTC	CASSQTSRFHEQFF
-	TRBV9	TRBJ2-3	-	TGTGCCAGCAGCGTAGTGGGACACCTTGCCACAGATACGCAGTATTTT	CASSVVGHLATDTQYF
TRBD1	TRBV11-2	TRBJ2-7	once	TGTGCCAGCAGCTTAGGGTACGGGACAGGGTACAACGAGCAGTACTTC	CASSLGYGTGYNEQYF